Shown below are 25 T cell receptor beta chains from a single sample sequenced in a study of blood T cell repertoires in COVID-19. Clones were sequenced by immunoSEQ multiplex PCR, and TCRdb holds only the in-frame ones, with some missing. Of about 220,000 clones in the sample, roughly 85% are singletons; the top ten hold 3% to 4.5%. The source material was peripheral blood. The source is a woman at least 80 years old with acute or convalescent COVID-19.

The chain joins TRBV2 to TRBJ2-5; D perhaps matches TRBD2 (5 bases). This CDR3 is built from 14 residues. Trimming cost V 4 bases and J 2 bases, with 11 bases left between them. Germline V lookup: CDR1 SNHLY, CDR2 FYNNEI. CDR3 sequence reads: CASSVLAPQETQYF. The CDR3 region has the DNA TGTGCCAGCAGTGTTCTAGCACCACAAGAGACCCAGTACTTC.

The chain is built from TRBV11-2 and TRBJ1-2; weak D call: TRBD1 (5 bases). CDR1 is SGHAT and CDR2 is FQNNGV in the germline V gene. V was shortened by 0 bases and J by 2 bases, with 10 bases between the two germline ends. The CDR3 length is 15 residues. The DNA of the CDR3 is TGTGCCAGCAGCTTAGATCTGCGGGGGAACTATGGCTACACCTTC. As protein: CASSLDLRGNYGYTF.

The chain carries TRBV5-7 and TRBJ1-4, with TRBD1 matching 9 bases. TRBV5-7 is identified as an open reading frame with a role that is uncertain. The CDR3 covers 16 residues. Trimming at V came to 0 bases and at J to 8 bases, leaving 8 bases not matched to a gene. This CDR3 reads CASSLGLRDRVEKLFF. The CDR3 DNA reads as TGTGCCAGCAGCTTGGGCCTCCGGGACAGGGTCGAAAAACTGTTTTTT.

The V call is TRBV19, the J call TRBJ1-1; TRBD1 agrees at 7 bases. Germline CDR1 reads LNHDA; CDR2 reads SQIVND (reference sequence). The junction had 15 bases not matched to a gene; V was cut back by 8 bases and J by 6 bases. The CDR3 covers 15 residues. CDR3: CASHFGSTGVAEAFF. The CDR3 bases are TGTGCCAGTCACTTTGGATCAACAGGGGTTGCTGAAGCTTTCTTT.

This chain joins TRBV4-1 and TRBJ2-1; D remains unclear. Between the trimmed V and J ends, which lost 0 bases and 16 bases, there was a span of 16 bases. The germline V gene encodes CDR1 MGHRA and CDR2 YSYEKL. The CDR3 length is 13 residues. The CDR3 nucleotides read TGCGCCAGCAGCCAAGATAGACCGGGTACACGATTCTTC. This encodes CASSQDRPGTRFF.

V gene TRBV19 combines with J gene TRBJ1-2; 10 nucleotides agree with TRBD1. Germline V gene sequence: CDR1 LNHDA, CDR2 SQIVND (reference sequence). The trim removed 4 bases at V and 8 bases at J, leaving 4 bases unmatched. This CDR3 has 13 residues. This chain's CDR3 is CASSKDRGDGYTF. The CDR3 DNA reads as TGTGCCAGTAGTAAGGACAGGGGGGACGGCTACACCTTC.

The chain recombines TRBV5-6 with TRBJ1-4, with 7 bases that match TRBD1. This CDR3 region has 15 residues. Trimming took 1 base from V and 6 from J; bases not matched to a gene: 6. The V gene's germline CDR1 is SGHDT and CDR2 YYEEEE. The CDR3 coding sequence is TGTGCCAGCAGCTTGAGTAGGGGGCGGTATGAAAAACTGTTTTTT. This codes for CASSLSRGRYEKLFF.

The genes are TRBV15 and TRBJ1-1, with 10 nucleotides matching TRBD1. The CDR3 is made up of 16 amino acids. The V gene's germline CDR1 is LNHNV and CDR2 YYDKDF (reference sequence). V was pared by 5 bases and J by 0 bases, with 6 bases of the junction left unmatched. The CDR3 sequence: CATSVETGGMNTEAFF. The CDR3 bases are TGTGCCACCAGCGTAGAGACAGGGGGCATGAACACTGAAGCTTTCTTT.

The V and J genes are TRBV5-1 and TRBJ1-3, with D possibly matching TRBD1 (6 bases). This CDR3 contains 14 residues. Trimming cost V 5 bases and J 0 bases, with 9 bases left between them. Germline CDR1 SGHRS, CDR2 YFSETQ. The CDR3 nucleotides read TGCGCCAGCAGACAGGGCACCTCTGGAAACACCATATATTTT. Its protein is CASRQGTSGNTIYF.

V and J are TRBV3-1 (or the pseudogene TRBV3-2) and TRBJ1-1; no clear D. The CDR3 sequence is 16 residues long. Germline CDR1 LGHDT, CDR2 YNNKEL (reference sequence). V was shortened by 3 bases and J by 0 bases, with 14 bases between the two germline ends. The CDR3 is CASSQWQINMNTEAFF. CDR3 DNA sequence: TGTGCCAGCAGCCAGTGGCAGATTAACATGAACACTGAAGCTTTCTTT.

The genes are TRBV15 and TRBJ1-4, with TRBD1 matching over 10 bases. The V gene end was trimmed by 5 bases and the J gene end by 8 bases; junction bases not matched to a gene: 14. The CDR3 sequence is 17 residues long. The germline V gene encodes CDR1 LNHNV and CDR2 YYDKDF (reference sequence). The DNA of the CDR3 is TGTGCCACCAGCCCCCGACCCAGGGGGACAGGGGTCGAAAAACTGTTTTTT. Its protein is CATSPRPRGTGVEKLFF.

This chain connects TRBV12-3 or TRBV12-4 to TRBJ2-7; possibly TRBD2 for D (6 bases). The CDR3 consists of 12 residues. V lost 2 bases and J lost 6, with 8 bases in between. CDR3 loop: CASSLIGGEQYF. CDR3 in DNA: TGTGCCAGCAGTTTAATCGGGGGCGAGCAGTACTTC.

V and J are TRBV7-9 and TRBJ2-7; 7 bases align to TRBD1. This CDR3 comprises 13 residues. V was clipped by 4 bases and J by 2 bases; unmatched bases: 2. Looked up from germline, CDR1 is SEHNR and CDR2 is FQNEAQ (reference sequence). The CDR3 is CASSWGQTYEQYF. CDR3 sequence (DNA): TGTGCCAGCAGCTGGGGACAGACCTACGAGCAGTACTTC.

The V call is TRBV5-4, the J call TRBJ1-1; D is ambiguous. The CDR3 is 16 amino acids. CDR1 is SGHNT, CDR2 YYREEE, per germline (reference sequence). Between the trimmed V and J ends, which lost 0 bases and 3 bases, there was a span of 15 bases. The CDR3 nucleotides are TGTGCCAGCAGCTTGGCGCCAGGTGTATCGGACACTGAAGCTTTCTTT. It yields the protein CASSLAPGVSDTEAFF.

This clone was picked up one time. The chain uses TRBV4-3 and TRBJ1-6; TRBD1 agrees at 9 bases. The CDR3 length is 13 residues. Germline V gene data show CDR1 as LGHNA and CDR2 as YSLEER. V shed 3 bases and J 9 bases; nucleotides not matched to a gene: 0. CDR3 bases: TGCGCCAGCAGCCAGGACAGGGGTTCACCCCTCCACTTT. Translating it yields CASSQDRGSPLHF.

V gene TRBV20-1 combines with J gene TRBJ1-2; no definite D call. Germline V CDR1 and CDR2: DFQATT, SNEGSKA (reference sequence). The CDR3 has 11 amino acids. For the CDR3, the DNA is TGCAGCGCCGGGATTAGCTATGGCTACACCTTC. This codes for CSAGISYGYTF.

This clone showed up just once. This chain links TRBV3-1 (or the pseudogene TRBV3-2) with TRBJ2-1; 7 nucleotides match TRBD2. V shed 2 bases and J 0 bases; nucleotides not matched to a gene: 4. The CDR3 extends over 16 amino acids. Per germline, CDR1 LGHDT and CDR2 YNNKEL (reference sequence). The CDR3 nucleotides are TGTGCCAGCAGCCAACTAGCGGATAGCTCCTACAATGAGCAGTTCTTC. The encoded protein is CASSQLADSSYNEQFF.

The chain combines TRBV11-2 with TRBJ2-1, with 9 bases fitting TRBD2. This CDR3 spans 17 amino acids. The V gene's germline CDR1 is SGHAT and CDR2 FQNNGV. Germline trimming cut 5 bases from V and 4 bases from J; bases unmatched to any gene: 12. Here the CDR3 reads CASSRDPRGGKYNEQFF. As DNA, the CDR3 is TGTGCCAGCAGCAGAGACCCGCGGGGGGGCAAGTACAATGAGCAGTTCTTC.

This clone was picked up one time. The rearrangement uses TRBV2 and TRBJ2-3; 10 positions match TRBD1. CDR1 and CDR2 from the germline V gene are SNHLY and FYNNEI. V dropped 9 bases and J dropped 6; count of bases not matched to a gene: 9. The CDR3 length is 14 residues. DNA for the CDR3: TGTGCCAGGGGTACCGGGACAGGGGCCGATACGCAGTATTTT. Amino acid sequence: CARGTGTGADTQYF.

J is TRBJ2-5 and V is TRBV11-3, with 7 bases fitting TRBD1. Germline values: CDR1 SGHNT, CDR2 YENEEA. V was pared by 4 bases and J by 5 bases, with 10 bases of the junction left unmatched. CDR3 length: 15 amino acids. CDR3 amino acids: CASSSGQVGRETQYF. Here the CDR3 DNA reads TGTGCCAGCAGCTCTGGACAGGTCGGAAGGGAGACCCAGTACTTC.

The CDR3 loop is CASSQGGQNTIYF. CDR3 in DNA: TGTGCCAGCAGCCAGGGGGGCCAGAACACCATATATTTT. The chain links TRBV9 to TRBJ1-3; 7 nucleotides agree with TRBD1. Unmatched junction bases numbered 5, after V lost 4 bases and J lost 7 bases. Germline V gives CDR1 SGDLS, CDR2 YYNGEE. The CDR3 loop spans 13 amino acids.

This chain joins TRBV7-9 and TRBJ1-1; D call uncertain. V was shortened by 5 bases and J by 6 bases, with 19 bases between the two germline ends. CDR1 is SEHNR and CDR2 is FQNEAQ in the germline V gene (reference sequence). CDR3 length: 15 residues. This CDR3 reads CASSPGLGGNPEAFF. The CDR3 DNA is TGTGCCAGCAGCCCGGGCCTAGGCGGGAATCCTGAAGCTTTCTTT.

V is TRBV7-2 and J is TRBJ2-2, with D possibly TRBD1 on 6 matching bases. Germline V gene data show CDR1 as SGHTA and CDR2 as FQGNSA. The CDR3 extends over 18 amino acids. V lost 4 bases to trimming and J lost 4 bases, with 22 bases between them. This CDR3 reads CASSWGRYQGQVTGELFF. CDR3 DNA sequence: TGTGCCAGCAGCTGGGGCCGGTATCAGGGGCAGGTCACCGGGGAGCTGTTTTTT.

V usage is TRBV14 and J usage is TRBJ1-1; D is unclear. Looked up from germline, CDR1 is SGHDN and CDR2 is FVKESK. V shed 0 bases and J shed 5 bases, with 10 bases lying between them. There are 14 residues in the CDR3. CDR3 DNA: TGTGCCAGCAGCCAAGAATCGAGGATAACTGAAGCTTTCTTT. Protein: CASSQESRITEAFF.

V is TRBV6-1 and J is TRBJ2-7, with 8 bases that match TRBD2. This CDR3 contains 15 residues. V lost 1 base and J lost 1; bases outside the gene matches: 3. Germline CDR1 MNHNS, CDR2 SASEGT. The CDR3 loop reads CASSEGGGRSYEQYF. The CDR3 DNA sequence: TGTGCCAGCAGTGAAGGCGGGGGGCGGTCCTACGAGCAGTACTTC.